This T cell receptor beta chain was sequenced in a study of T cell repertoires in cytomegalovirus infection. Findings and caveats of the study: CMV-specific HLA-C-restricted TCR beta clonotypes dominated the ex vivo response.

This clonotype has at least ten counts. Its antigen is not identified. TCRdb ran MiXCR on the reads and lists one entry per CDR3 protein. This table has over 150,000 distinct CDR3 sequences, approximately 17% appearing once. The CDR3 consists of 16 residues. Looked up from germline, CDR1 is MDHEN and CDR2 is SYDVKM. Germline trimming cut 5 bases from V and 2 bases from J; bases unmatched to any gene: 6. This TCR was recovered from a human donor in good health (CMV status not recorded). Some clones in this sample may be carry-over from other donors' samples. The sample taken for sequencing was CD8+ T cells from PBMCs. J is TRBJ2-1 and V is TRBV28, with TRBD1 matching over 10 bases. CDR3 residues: CASSPGQGTTYNEQFF. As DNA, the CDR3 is TGTGCCAGCAGTCCGGGACAGGGGACGACCTACAATGAGCAGTTCTTC.